This T cell receptor beta chain was obtained from a study of control samples from healthy donors and cancer patients. The CDR3 totals 17 residues. Germline CDR1 reads LNHDA; CDR2 reads SQIVND (reference sequence). Trimming stripped 4 bases from V and 2 bases from J, with 18 bases between. Libraries were prepared by immunoSEQ multiplex PCR; TCRdb keeps only in-frame clonotypes and omits some of them. The sample lists about 270,000 clones, over 75% occurring once. The chain combines TRBV19 with TRBJ2-4; D perhaps matches TRBD1 (5 bases). This TCR was recovered from a woman aged 55-70 years with lung cancer. Sequencing used PBMCs. DNA of the CDR3: TGTGCCAGTAGTACTCCGAGACAGATGGTGTCCAAAAACATTCAGTACTTC. Translated: CASSTPRQMVSKNIQYF.